This paragraph covers one T cell receptor (beta chain) sequence. The sequence runs out 3 residues before the end of the CDR3; the remainder is reconstructed from the germline J gene. V dropped 4 bases and J dropped 4; count of bases not matched to a gene: 7. The CDR3 length is 15 residues. The V gene's germline CDR1 is SGHNT and CDR2 YYREEE (reference sequence). Here immunoSEQ multiplex PCR was the method, and the copy in TCRdb shows in-frame clones only, minus some. The sample features 20,000 to 25,000 clones, with approximately 25% in its top ten. These data come from a study of T cells in women clearing cervical HPV infection. Prevalent HPV16 infections were excluded; only incident single HPV16 infections included.

V and J are TRBV5-4 and TRBJ1-1, with TRBD1 matching 10 bases. The sequence was collected from a woman between 18 and 70 years old with a cervical HPV16 infection that either progressed to CIN3+ or cleared (not recorded which). The material sequenced was blood buffy coat. The DNA read from the CDR3 is TGTGCCAGCAGCCAACGGACAGGGGGACCCACTGAA. It encodes CASSQRTGGPTE. The entire CDR3 is CASSQRTGGPTEAFF.